Here is one T cell receptor beta chain with its context. Antigen specificity is unknown. The data were obtained in a study of OX40 agonist ivuxolimab in advanced cancers. Sequencing was performed with immunoSEQ multiplex PCR; in TCRdb, only in-frame clones are kept and a portion is missing. This sample has about 77,000 clones, with over 70% found just once. Findings of the study overall: Partial responders at 0.1-3.0 mg/kg showed near-lowest clonal expansion. With doses of 0.1 to 3.0 mg/kg, CD4+ and CD8+ blood T cells had undergone clonal expansion by week 6. Mean expanded clone counts were higher in CD8+ than CD4+ T cells. What antigens the expanded peripheral T cells recognized was never established.

The source material was CD4+ or CD8+ T cells sorted from blood, sampled in a trial of the OX40 agonist ivuxolimab. The source is an adult with an advanced solid tumor such as melanoma, head and neck, liver or kidney cancer.

The CDR3 reads CSVGQENQPQHF. The CDR3 region has the DNA TGCAGCGTGGGGCAGGAGAATCAGCCCCAGCATTTT. The chain has TRBV29-1 and TRBJ1-5; D might be TRBD1 (5 bases). Trimming took 6 bases from V and 4 from J, leaving 10 bases between them. Germline V lookup: CDR1 SQVTM, CDR2 ANQGSEA. CDR3 length: 12 amino acids.